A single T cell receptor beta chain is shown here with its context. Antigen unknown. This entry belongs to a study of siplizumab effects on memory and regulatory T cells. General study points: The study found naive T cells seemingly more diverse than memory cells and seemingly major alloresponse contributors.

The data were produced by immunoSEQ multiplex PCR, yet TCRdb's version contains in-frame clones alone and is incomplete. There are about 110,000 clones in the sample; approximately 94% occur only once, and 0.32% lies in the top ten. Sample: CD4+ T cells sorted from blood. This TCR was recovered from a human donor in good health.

CDR3 sequence (DNA): TGTGCCAGCAGTCACCTAGCTTCAGAGGGGTATGAGCAGTTCTTC. Translating gives CASSHLASEGYEQFF. The rearrangement joins TRBV6-5 to TRBJ2-1; tentatively, D is TRBD1 or TRBD2 (5 bases each). Germline V lookup: CDR1 MNHEY, CDR2 SVGAGI. The CDR3 spans 15 residues. The ends were cut back, 5 bases at V and 8 bases at J, with 19 bases in the middle.